This TCR beta chain stems from a study of T cell responses to AZD1222 COVID-19 vaccine. Overall study results and limits: Clonal diversity was possibly underestimated; the donors were predominantly white British and more often female. No repertoire was sampled before or during the peak T cell response, only after it.

Here immunoSEQ multiplex PCR was the method, and the copy in TCRdb shows in-frame clones only, minus some. The sample consists of 75,000 to 100,000 clones, 85% to 90% of them appearing once. There are a few counts of this clone. The antigen remains unidentified. The receptor was isolated from an adult in good health. The starting material was peripheral blood, obtained on day 0 of MenACWY control vaccination.

The CDR3 coding sequence is TGTGCCATCAGTGAGTTTCCTCGTAGGACAAACTATGGCTACACCTTC. It translates to CAISEFPRRTNYGYTF. This chain uses TRBV10-3 with TRBJ1-2, with D perhaps TRBD1 (5 bases). Germline CDR1 ENHRY, CDR2 SYGVKD. This CDR3 has 16 amino acids. Trimming took 1 base from V and 2 from J, leaving 14 bases between them.